These 26 T cell receptor beta chains share one sample of origin, sequenced in a study of T cell clonotyping in hematopoietic cell transplantation. TCRdb's table, derived via immunoSEQ multiplex PCR, lists solely in-frame clones and lacks some. The sample lists 17,000 or so clones, 71% seen once, with 8.5% to 9.5% in the top ten. The specimen was peripheral blood mononuclear cells. Every receptor here comes from a woman aged 60 to 75 in good health. Some clones in this sample may be carry-over from other donors' samples.

The chain recombines TRBV6-1 with TRBJ1-2, with TRBD1 as a possible D gene (5 bases). Looked up from germline, CDR1 is MNHNS and CDR2 is SASEGT. This CDR3 spans 14 amino acids. V lost 5 bases and J 4 bases, leaving 14 bases between the germline ends. The CDR3 region has the DNA TGTGCCAGCAGTATCTCCGGGACGCCCTATGGCTACACCTTC. It yields the protein CASSISGTPYGYTF.

This rearrangement joins TRBV30 to TRBJ2-2; D may be TRBD2 (7 bases). Germline V gene lookup returns CDR1 GTSNPN and CDR2 SVGIG (reference sequence). The CDR3 runs 15 residues. The ends were cut back, 4 bases at V and 3 bases at J, with 15 bases in the middle. The CDR3, as DNA: TGTGCCTGGACCTCGGGGGGCAGGGACACCGGGGAGCTGTTTTTT. Translated, it gives CAWTSGGRDTGELFF. Full variable domain (remainder filled in from reference TRBV30 and TRBJ2-2): SQTIHQWPATLVQPVGSPLSLECTVEGTSNPNLYWYRQAAGRGLQLLFYSVGIGQISSEVPQNLSASRPQDRQFILSSKKLLLSDSGFYLCAWTSGGRDTGELFFGEGSRLTVL.

The rearrangement joins TRBV10-3 to TRBJ2-1; D call uncertain. The germline V gene has CDR1 ENHRY and CDR2 SYGVKD. This CDR3 is 14 amino acids long. V gave up 3 bases and J gave up 10 bases, with 16 bases separating them. In DNA, the CDR3 is TGTGCCATCAGTGACTCCCTCTCCCAAGGGGAGCAGTTCTTC. Protein: CAISDSLSQGEQFF.

Only one count was recorded for this clone. This chain connects TRBV30 to TRBJ1-4; the D is unclear. The V and J ends lost 2 bases and 5 bases respectively, with 12 bases between them. Per the germline V gene, CDR1 is GTSNPN and CDR2 is SVGIG (reference sequence). The CDR3 is 14 amino acids. CDR3 region: CAWSITGLNEKLFF. For the CDR3, the DNA is TGTGCCTGGAGTATCACCGGGCTCAATGAAAAACTGTTTTTT. Filled out from reference TRBV30 and TRBJ1-4, the complete variable domain reads SQTIHQWPATLVQPVGSPLSLECTVEGTSNPNLYWYRQAAGRGLQLLFYSVGIGQISSEVPQNLSASRPQDRQFILSSKKLLLSDSGFYLCAWSITGLNEKLFFGSGTQLSVL.

V gene TRBV23-1 combines with J gene TRBJ1-5; unclear D gene. TRBV23-1 is an ORF for which the function is uncertain. Trimming took off 4 bases at V and 0 bases at J, with 10 bases between the two ends. CDR3 length: 15 amino acids. The CDR3 sequence is CASSPRRASNQPQHF. The CDR3 coding sequence is TGCGCCAGCAGTCCCCGGCGGGCTAGCAATCAGCCCCAGCATTTT.

This sequence joins TRBV19 and TRBJ1-5; D call uncertain. V was trimmed by 3 bases and J by 4 bases, leaving 7 bases between them. The CDR3 length is 13 residues. Germline CDR1 reads LNHDA; CDR2 reads SQIVND (reference sequence). The CDR3 loop reads CASSIGGNQPQHF. The CDR3 region has the DNA TGTGCCAGTAGTATCGGCGGGAATCAGCCCCAGCATTTT.

Note on this clone: Without the conserved terminal phenylalanine or tryptophan, this CDR3 likely stems from a read error. V and J are TRBV6-6 and TRBJ2-7, with D possibly called TRBD1 or TRBD2 (5 bases each). CDR1 MNHNY and CDR2 SVGAGI come from the germline V gene (reference sequence). This CDR3 region has 15 residues. Trimming shortened V by 2 bases and J by 6 bases, and 17 bases separated the two germline ends. The CDR3 reads CASSYVGTAGGEQYL. The CDR3 nucleotides are TGTGCCAGCAGTTACGTCGGGACGGCTGGAGGCGAGCAGTACCTC.

The chain uses TRBV7-6 and TRBJ2-7, with D hard to call. Trimming cost V 1 base and J 2 bases, with 12 bases left between them. Germline V gene lookup returns CDR1 SGHVS and CDR2 FNYEAQ. The CDR3 length is 15 residues. CDR3 DNA sequence: TGTGCCAGCAGCTTAGACGTCAGTTCCCCCTACGAGCAGTACTTC. Residues: CASSLDVSSPYEQYF.

This CDR3 reads CASTWTLSYEQYF. CDR3 nucleotides: TGTGCCAGCACGTGGACGTTGTCCTACGAGCAGTACTTC. This rearrangement joins TRBV2 to TRBJ2-7; D gene uncertain. V lost 7 bases to trimming and J lost 1 base, with 11 bases between them. Germline V gene sequence: CDR1 SNHLY, CDR2 FYNNEI. The CDR3 sequence is 13 residues long.

The V call is TRBV5-6, the J call TRBJ2-1; 8 nucleotides match TRBD2. The CDR3 loop spans 18 amino acids. V dropped 1 base and J dropped 5; count of bases not matched to a gene: 14. Germline V gives CDR1 SGHDT, CDR2 YYEEEE. The CDR3 loop is CASSLYPGGGYINNEQFF. For the CDR3, the DNA is TGTGCCAGCAGCTTGTATCCCGGCGGGGGGTATATTAACAATGAGCAGTTCTTC.

This clone has a handful of counts. The rearrangement joins TRBV5-1 to TRBJ2-7, with D maybe TRBD1 (5 bases). This CDR3 has 13 residues. CDR1 SGHRS and CDR2 YFSETQ come from the germline V gene. Trimming removed 5 bases from V and 3 bases from J, with 12 bases in between. This CDR3 reads CASSVDSYYEQYF. The DNA of the CDR3 is TGCGCCAGCAGTGTCGACAGCTACTACGAGCAGTACTTC.

The genes are TRBV28 and TRBJ1-4; no reliable D call. Between the trimmed V and J ends, which lost 5 bases and 5 bases, there was a span of 27 bases. The CDR3 has 19 amino acids. The germline V gene encodes CDR1 MDHEN and CDR2 SYDVKM. The CDR3 reads CASSPLPGRGGGRNEKLFF. In DNA, the CDR3 is TGTGCCAGCAGTCCCCTCCCCGGGCGGGGTGGAGGCCGAAATGAAAAACTGTTTTTT.

The chain links TRBV30 to TRBJ2-7, with D maybe TRBD1 (5 bases). Germline V gene data show CDR1 as GTSNPN and CDR2 as SVGIG (reference sequence). The CDR3 totals 11 residues. The V end was cut by 5 bases, the J end by 6 bases, with 11 bases between. The CDR3 spells CAWGQDSEQYF. In nucleotides, the CDR3 is TGTGCCTGGGGGCAAGACAGCGAGCAGTACTTC.

CDR3 DNA: TGTGCTAGTGGCCCATATCAGCCCCAGCATTTT. Translating gives CASGPYQPQHF. This chain connects TRBV12-5 to TRBJ1-5; D gene unclear. CDR1 and CDR2 from the germline V gene are LGHNT and FRNRAP. V lost 6 bases, J lost 5 bases, and 5 bases lay in between. The CDR3 has 11 residues.

In its sample, this clone was seen a few times. The chain joins TRBV6-5 to TRBJ2-7; no reliable D call. Germline CDR1 is MNHEY and CDR2 is SVGAGI. The CDR3 runs 15 residues. With 0 bases removed from V and 3 bases from J, the gap between germline ends came to 12 bases. The CDR3 DNA reads TGTGCCAGCAGTTACTCAGCCTTTACCCTCTACGAGCAGTACTTC. The encoded protein is CASSYSAFTLYEQYF.

The chain couples TRBV5-4 to TRBJ1-1, with 8 bases fitting TRBD1. This CDR3 has 14 residues. CDR1 and CDR2 from the germline V gene are SGHNT and YYREEE (reference sequence). V dropped 6 bases and J dropped 5; count of bases not matched to a gene: 9. CDR3 sequence reads: CASTEQGVRTEAFF. Written as DNA, the CDR3 is TGTGCCAGCACCGAACAGGGGGTTAGGACTGAAGCTTTCTTT.

The chain recombines TRBV9 with TRBJ1-4; 11 bases agree with TRBD1. The V and J ends lost 0 bases and 7 bases, in that order; junction bases with no gene match: 2. CDR1 SGDLS and CDR2 YYNGEE come from the germline V gene. This CDR3 contains 15 residues. The CDR3 DNA sequence: TGTGCCAGCAGCGTAGAAGGGACAGGGGGTGAAAAACTGTTTTTT. Protein product: CASSVEGTGGEKLFF.

The V call is TRBV28, the J call TRBJ2-1, with TRBD1 identical over 10 bases. The CDR3 has 17 amino acids. Germline loops: CDR1 MDHEN, CDR2 SYDVKM. Trimming removed 5 bases from V and 7 bases from J; junction bases left unmatched: 14. CDR3: CASSTPLSGQGMNEQFF. DNA of the CDR3: TGTGCCAGCAGTACCCCCTTGTCGGGACAGGGGATGAATGAGCAGTTCTTC.

In DNA, the CDR3 is TGTGCCAGCAGTTTATGCTTGGGGACTAGCGGGGACTACAATGAGCAGTTCTTC. It is translated as CASSLCLGTSGDYNEQFF. This sequence joins TRBV28 and TRBJ2-1, with 13 bases fitting TRBD2. The CDR3 has 18 amino acids. CDR1 and CDR2 (germline): MDHEN, SYDVKM. Trimming cost V 0 bases and J 3 bases; bases outside gene matches: 5.

The DNA of the CDR3 is TGTGCCAGCAGTCCTGCCCCATTGGGAGACTACACCTTC. Translation: CASSPAPLGDYTF. V and J are TRBV7-6 and TRBJ1-2; no firm D call. The germline V gene has CDR1 SGHVS and CDR2 FNYEAQ. The CDR3 is 13 amino acids. The V gene lost 6 bases and the J gene lost 10 bases, with 18 bases spanning the gap.

The genes are TRBV29-1 and TRBJ1-1, with 7 bases identical to TRBD1. The germline V gene encodes CDR1 SQVTM and CDR2 ANQGSEA. The ends lost 7 bases at V and 8 bases at J; junction bases unmatched: 13. The CDR3 contains 13 residues. In nucleotides, the CDR3 is TGCAGCGCCGGGAGGGGGCGAGGGGAAGAAGCTTTCTTT. Its translation is CSAGRGRGEEAFF.

This chain uses TRBV7-2 with TRBJ2-5; unclear D gene. This CDR3 region has 13 residues. CDR1 is SGHTA, CDR2 FQGNSA, per germline. Between the trimmed V and J ends, which lost 4 bases and 2 bases, there was a span of 8 bases. The CDR3 DNA reads TGTGCCAGCAGCTCGAGATTACAAGAGACCCAGTACTTC. Amino acids: CASSSRLQETQYF.

The chain employs TRBV23-1 and TRBJ2-1; TRBD2 matches 7 bases. TRBV23-1 is assigned to the ORF class and has an uncertain function. This CDR3 spans 15 amino acids. J gave up 2 bases and V 8 bases, and 9 bases lay outside the gene matches. CDR3 bases: TGCGCCAGCCTCTCGGGGGGAATGACCTACAATGAGCAGTTCTTC. This encodes CASLSGGMTYNEQFF.

This chain uses TRBV30 with TRBJ2-5; possible D gene TRBD2, 6 bases. V lost 0 bases and J 5 bases, leaving 19 bases between the germline ends. CDR1 and CDR2 (germline): GTSNPN, SVGIG (reference sequence). This CDR3 comprises 16 residues. This CDR3 reads CAWSVDFSGAWETQYF. CDR3 sequence (DNA): TGTGCCTGGAGTGTAGACTTTTCGGGAGCTTGGGAGACCCAGTACTTC.

The chain has TRBV27 and TRBJ1-5; a weak D match, TRBD1 (5 bases). This CDR3 is 12 amino acids long. Between the trimmed V and J ends, which lost 8 bases and 6 bases, there was a span of 11 bases. Germline CDR1 reads MNHEY; CDR2 reads SMNVEV (reference sequence). The CDR3 loop is CASGGTGQPQHF. Written as DNA, the CDR3 is TGTGCCAGCGGGGGAACCGGTCAGCCCCAGCATTTT.

The genes are TRBV4-1 and TRBJ1-1; D possibly corresponds to TRBD1 (6 bases). Germline V CDR1 and CDR2: MGHRA, YSYEKL. Between the trimmed V and J ends, which lost 4 bases and 9 bases, there was a span of 21 bases. The CDR3 totals 15 residues. The CDR3 sequence is CASSPTLPSTGQAFF. In DNA form, the CDR3 reads TGCGCCAGCAGCCCGACCCTACCCTCGACAGGACAAGCTTTCTTT.